This record concerns one T cell receptor (beta chain) sequence. This sample was included in a study of T cell responses to AZD1222 COVID-19 vaccine. Study in general: It was second doses at about 4 or about 12 weeks that were pooled.

Profiled with immunoSEQ multiplex PCR; TCRdb holds only in-frame clones, not every one. The profile covers tens of thousands of clones, with around 90% appearing a single time and about a fifth taken by the ten largest. The CDR3 totals 16 residues. Germline CDR1 is PRHDT and CDR2 is FYEKMQ (reference sequence). V shed 5 bases and J 4 bases; nucleotides not matched to a gene: 11. This chain links TRBV13 with TRBJ2-1; TRBD2 matches 7 bases. The receptor's source is an adult in good health. Material: peripheral blood, obtained on day 0 of AZD1222 vaccination. The CDR3 bases are TGTGCCAGCAGCCCGCGGAGGCTAGCGGAATACAATGAGCAGTTCTTC. Encoded protein: CASSPRRLAEYNEQFF.